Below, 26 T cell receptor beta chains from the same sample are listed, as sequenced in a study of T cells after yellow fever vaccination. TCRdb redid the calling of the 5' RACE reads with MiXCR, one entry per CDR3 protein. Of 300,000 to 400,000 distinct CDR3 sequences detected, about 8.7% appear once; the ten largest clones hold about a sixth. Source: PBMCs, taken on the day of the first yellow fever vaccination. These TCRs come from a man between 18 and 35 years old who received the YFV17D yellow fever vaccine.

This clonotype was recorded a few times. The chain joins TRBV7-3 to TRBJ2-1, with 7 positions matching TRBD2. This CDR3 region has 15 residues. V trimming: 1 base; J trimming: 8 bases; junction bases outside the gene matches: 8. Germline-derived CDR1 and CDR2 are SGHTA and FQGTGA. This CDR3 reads CASSLNGRSGDEQFF. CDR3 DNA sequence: TGTGCCAGCAGCTTAAACGGGAGGAGCGGGGATGAGCAGTTCTTC.

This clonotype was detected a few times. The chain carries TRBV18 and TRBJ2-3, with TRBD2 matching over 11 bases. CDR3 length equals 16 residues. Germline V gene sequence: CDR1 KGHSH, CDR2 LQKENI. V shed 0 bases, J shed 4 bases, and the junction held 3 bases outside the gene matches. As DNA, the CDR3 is TGTGCCAGCTCACCACCTAGCGGGGGGGCAGCAGATACGCAGTATTTT. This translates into CASSPPSGGAADTQYF.

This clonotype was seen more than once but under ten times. CDR3 protein: CASSTRGPNEKLFF. The CDR3 DNA reads as TGCGCCAGCAGCACCAGGGGGCCTAATGAAAAACTGTTTTTT. The chain couples TRBV5-1 to TRBJ1-4; 8 bases are a match to TRBD1. Germline CDR1 reads SGHRS; CDR2 reads YFSETQ. This CDR3 contains 14 residues. V lost 4 bases to trimming and J lost 3 bases; unmatched junction nucleotides: 2.

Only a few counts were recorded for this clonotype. CDR3 amino acids: CASSLERALTDTQYF. In DNA, the CDR3 is TGTGCCAGCAGCTTGGAGCGGGCGCTCACAGATACGCAGTATTTT. The V and J genes are TRBV5-4 and TRBJ2-3; perhaps TRBD2 as D (6 bases). Trimming took 0 bases from V and 2 from J, leaving 10 bases between them. Germline values: CDR1 SGHNT, CDR2 YYREEE (reference sequence). This CDR3 has 15 residues.

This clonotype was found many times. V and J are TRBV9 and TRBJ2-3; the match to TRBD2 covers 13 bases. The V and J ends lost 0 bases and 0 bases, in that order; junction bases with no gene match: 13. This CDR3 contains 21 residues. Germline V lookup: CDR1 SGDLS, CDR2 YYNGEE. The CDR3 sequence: CASSVAYDFGLAGVSTDTQYF. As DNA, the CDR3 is TGTGCCAGCAGCGTAGCTTACGATTTTGGACTAGCGGGGGTTAGCACAGATACGCAGTATTTT.

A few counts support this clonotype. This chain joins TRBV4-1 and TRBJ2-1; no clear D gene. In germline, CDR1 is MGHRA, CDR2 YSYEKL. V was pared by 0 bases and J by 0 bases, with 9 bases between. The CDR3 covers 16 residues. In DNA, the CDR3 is TGCGCCAGCAGCCAAGAATGGAGAAGCTCCTACAATGAGCAGTTCTTC. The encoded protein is CASSQEWRSSYNEQFF.

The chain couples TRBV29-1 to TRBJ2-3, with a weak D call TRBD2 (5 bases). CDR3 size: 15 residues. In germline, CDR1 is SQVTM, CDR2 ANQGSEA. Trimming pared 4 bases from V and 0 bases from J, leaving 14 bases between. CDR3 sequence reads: CSVGVQRISTDTQYF. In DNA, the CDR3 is TGCAGCGTTGGGGTCCAGCGGATAAGCACAGATACGCAGTATTTT.

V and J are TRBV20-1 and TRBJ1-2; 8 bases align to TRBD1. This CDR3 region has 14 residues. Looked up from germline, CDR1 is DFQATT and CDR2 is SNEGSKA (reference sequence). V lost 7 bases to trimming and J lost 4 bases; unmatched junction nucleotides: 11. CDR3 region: CSVFTDRASYGYTF. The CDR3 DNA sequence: TGCAGTGTTTTTACGGACAGGGCCTCCTATGGCTACACCTTC.

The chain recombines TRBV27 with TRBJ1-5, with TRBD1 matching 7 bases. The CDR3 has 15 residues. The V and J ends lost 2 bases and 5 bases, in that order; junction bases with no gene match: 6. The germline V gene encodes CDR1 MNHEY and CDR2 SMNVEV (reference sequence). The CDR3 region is CASSLGQGVHQPQHF. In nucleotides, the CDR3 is TGTGCCAGCAGTTTAGGGCAGGGGGTTCATCAGCCCCAGCATTTT.

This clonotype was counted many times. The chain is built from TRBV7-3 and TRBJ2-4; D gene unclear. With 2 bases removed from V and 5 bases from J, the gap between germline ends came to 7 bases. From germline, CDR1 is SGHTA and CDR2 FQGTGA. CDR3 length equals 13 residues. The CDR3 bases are TGTGCCAGCAGCTTAGAACGGGAAAACATTCAGTACTTC. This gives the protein CASSLERENIQYF. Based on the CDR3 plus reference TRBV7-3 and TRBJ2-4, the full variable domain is GAGVSQTPSNKVTEKGKYVELRCDPISGHTALYWYRQSLGQGPEFLIYFQGTGAADDSGLPNDRFFAVRPEGSVSTLKIQRTERGDSAVYLCASSLERENIQYFGAGTRLSVL.

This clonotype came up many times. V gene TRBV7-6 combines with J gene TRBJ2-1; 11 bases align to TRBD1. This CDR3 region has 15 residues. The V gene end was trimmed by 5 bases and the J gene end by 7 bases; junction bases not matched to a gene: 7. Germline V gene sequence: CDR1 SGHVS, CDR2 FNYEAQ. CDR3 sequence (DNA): TGTGCCAGCAGCCCTCCCCGGGACAGGGGGAATGAGCAGTTCTTC. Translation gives CASSPPRDRGNEQFF.

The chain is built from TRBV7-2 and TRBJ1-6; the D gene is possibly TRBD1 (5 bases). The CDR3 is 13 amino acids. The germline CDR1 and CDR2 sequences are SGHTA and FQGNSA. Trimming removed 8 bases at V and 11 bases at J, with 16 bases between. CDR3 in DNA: TGTGCCAGCTCGGGGCAGAGAGGGGCACCCCTCCACTTT. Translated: CASSGQRGAPLHF.

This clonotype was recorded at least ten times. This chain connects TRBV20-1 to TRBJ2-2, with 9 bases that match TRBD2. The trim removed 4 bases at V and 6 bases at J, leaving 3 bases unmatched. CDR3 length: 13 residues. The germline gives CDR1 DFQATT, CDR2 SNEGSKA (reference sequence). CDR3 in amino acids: CSAKRGDPGELFF. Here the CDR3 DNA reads TGCAGTGCTAAGCGGGGGGACCCCGGGGAGCTGTTTTTT.

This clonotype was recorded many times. CDR3 loop: CASSSTIGDNEQFF. Written as DNA, the CDR3 is TGTGCCAGCTCATCCACGATAGGCGACAATGAGCAGTTCTTC. The V and J genes are TRBV18 and TRBJ2-1, with unresolved D. Germline loops: CDR1 KGHSH, CDR2 LQKENI. The germline V and J ends were trimmed by 5 bases and 5 bases, with 13 bases remaining between them. This CDR3 spans 14 amino acids. The variable domain in full, with the rest retrieved from reference TRBV18 and TRBJ2-1, is NAGVMQNPRHLVRRRGQEARLRCSPMKGHSHVYWYRQLPEEGLKFMVYLQKENIIDESGMPKERFSAEFPKEGPSILRIQQVVRGDSAAYFCASSSTIGDNEQFFGPGTRLTVL.

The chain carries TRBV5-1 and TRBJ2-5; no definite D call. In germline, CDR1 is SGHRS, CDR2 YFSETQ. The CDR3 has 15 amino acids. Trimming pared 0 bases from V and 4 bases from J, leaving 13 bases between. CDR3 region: CASSLEERTGETQYF. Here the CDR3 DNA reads TGCGCCAGCAGCTTGGAGGAGCGTACGGGAGAGACCCAGTACTTC.

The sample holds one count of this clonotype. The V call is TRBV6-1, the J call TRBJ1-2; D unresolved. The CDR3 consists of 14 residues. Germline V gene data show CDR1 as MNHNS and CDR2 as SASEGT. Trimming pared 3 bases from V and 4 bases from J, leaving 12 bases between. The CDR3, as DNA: TGTGCCAGCAGTGAGGTAGCTGGGGTCTATGGCTACACCTTC. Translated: CASSEVAGVYGYTF.

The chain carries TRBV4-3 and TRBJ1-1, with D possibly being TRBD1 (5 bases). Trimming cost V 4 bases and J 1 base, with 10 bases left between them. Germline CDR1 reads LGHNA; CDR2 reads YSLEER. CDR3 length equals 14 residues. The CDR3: CASSPTTANTEAFF. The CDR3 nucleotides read TGCGCCAGCAGCCCGACGACAGCGAACACTGAAGCTTTCTTT.

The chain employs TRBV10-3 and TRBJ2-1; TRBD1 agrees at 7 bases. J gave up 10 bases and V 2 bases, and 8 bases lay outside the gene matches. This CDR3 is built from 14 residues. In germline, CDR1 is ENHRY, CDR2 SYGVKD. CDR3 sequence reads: CAISEASTGQEQFF. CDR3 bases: TGTGCCATCAGTGAGGCCTCGACAGGGCAGGAGCAGTTCTTC.

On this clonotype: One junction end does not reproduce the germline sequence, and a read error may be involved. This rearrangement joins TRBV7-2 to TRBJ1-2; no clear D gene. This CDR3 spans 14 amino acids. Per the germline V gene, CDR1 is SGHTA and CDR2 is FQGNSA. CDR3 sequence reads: CASSLAGNDYGYSF. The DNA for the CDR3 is TGTGCCAGCAGCTTAGCGGGGAACGACTATGGCTACTCCTTC.

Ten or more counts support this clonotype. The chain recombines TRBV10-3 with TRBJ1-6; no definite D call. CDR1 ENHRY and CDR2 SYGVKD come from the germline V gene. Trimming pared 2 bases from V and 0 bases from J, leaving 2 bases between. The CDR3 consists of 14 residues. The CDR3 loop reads CAISEVSYNSPLHF. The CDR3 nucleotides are TGTGCCATCAGTGAGGTCTCCTATAATTCACCCCTCCACTTT.

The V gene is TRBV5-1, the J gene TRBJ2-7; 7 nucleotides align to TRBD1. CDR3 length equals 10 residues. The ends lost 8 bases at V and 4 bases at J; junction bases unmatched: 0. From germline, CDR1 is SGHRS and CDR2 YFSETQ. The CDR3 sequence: CARQGYEQYV. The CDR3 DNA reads TGCGCCAGACAGGGGTACGAGCAGTACGTC.

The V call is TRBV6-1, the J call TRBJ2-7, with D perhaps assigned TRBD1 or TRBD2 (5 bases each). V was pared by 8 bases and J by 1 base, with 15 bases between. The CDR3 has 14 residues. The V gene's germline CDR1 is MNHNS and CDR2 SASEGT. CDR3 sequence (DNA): TGTGCCAGCGGCCGATGGGGACCTTCCTACGAGCAGTACTTC. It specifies CASGRWGPSYEQYF.

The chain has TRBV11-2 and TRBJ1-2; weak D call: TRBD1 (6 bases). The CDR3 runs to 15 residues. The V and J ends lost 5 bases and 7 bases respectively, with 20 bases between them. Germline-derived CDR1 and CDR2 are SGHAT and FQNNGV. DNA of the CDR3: TGTGCCAGCAGCCCGGACTTACACAGGGATGGTGGCTACACCTTC. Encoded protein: CASSPDLHRDGGYTF.

Here the CDR3 DNA reads TGTGCCAGCAGCCCTATCTTCGGTCGGGGAACTAATGAAAAACTGTTTTTT. Protein sequence: CASSPIFGRGTNEKLFF. The chain recombines TRBV11-2 with TRBJ1-4; D remains ambiguous. V lost 5 bases and J lost 1, with 17 bases in between. Germline lookup yields CDR1 SGHAT and CDR2 FQNNGV. The CDR3 is made up of 17 amino acids. Full variable domain (outside the CDR3, taken from reference TRBV11-2 and TRBJ1-4): EAGVAQSPRYKIIEKRQSVAFWCNPISGHATLYWYQQILGQGPKLLIQFQNNGVVDDSQLPKDRFSAERLKGVDSTLKIQPAKLEDSAVYLCASSPIFGRGTNEKLFFGSGTQLSVL.

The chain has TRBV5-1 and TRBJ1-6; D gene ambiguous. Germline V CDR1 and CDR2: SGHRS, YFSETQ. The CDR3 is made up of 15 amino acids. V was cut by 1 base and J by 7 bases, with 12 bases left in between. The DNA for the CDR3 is TGCGCCAGCAGCTTGAGTGGCGGGCAAAATTCACCCCTCCACTTT. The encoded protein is CASSLSGGQNSPLHF. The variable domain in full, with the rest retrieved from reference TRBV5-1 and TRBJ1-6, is KAGVTQTPRYLIKTRGQQVTLSCSPISGHRSVSWYQQTPGQGLQFLFEYFSETQRNKGNFPGRFSGRQFSNSRSEMNVSTLELGDSALYLCASSLSGGQNSPLHFGNGTRLTVT.

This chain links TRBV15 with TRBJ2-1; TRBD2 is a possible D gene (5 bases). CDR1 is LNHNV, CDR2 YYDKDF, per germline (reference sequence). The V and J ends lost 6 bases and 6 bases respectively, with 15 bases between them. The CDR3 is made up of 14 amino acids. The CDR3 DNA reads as TGTGCCACCAGAAGGTACCGGGAAGCCAATGAGCAGTTCTTC. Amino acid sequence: CATRRYREANEQFF.